This T cell receptor beta chain is drawn from a study of cytomegalovirus exposure and HLA in healthy donors. As to this clone: Its antigen is unknown.

Overall study findings and caveats: The likely origin of a cluster of highly shared sequence variants was a sequencing artifact.

Both 60 Vbeta primers and 13 Jbeta primers went into the PCR. Libraries were prepared by immunoSEQ multiplex PCR; TCRdb keeps only in-frame clonotypes and omits some of them. The sample shows over 150,000 clones, roughly four fifths of them seen only once. The sample taken for sequencing was PBMCs. The TCR sequence derives from a man aged 55 to 70 in good health and CMV-seronegative.

In nucleotides, the CDR3 is TGCGCCAGCAGCCAATCACCCCGGCTATCACAGGGGTCCCAATCCCTGGGTGGCTACACCTTC. Its protein is CASSQSPRLSQGSQSLGGYTF. This chain connects TRBV4-1 to TRBJ1-2, with 7 bases identical to TRBD1. CDR1 and CDR2 (germline): MGHRA, YSYEKL. V was pared by 2 bases and J by 7 bases, with 28 bases of the junction left unmatched. The length of the CDR3 is 21 residues.